The source of this TCR beta chain is a study of blood T cell repertoires in COVID-19. About the study: Sites across the United States, Italy and Spain contributed samples from acute and convalescent COVID-19.

The data were produced by immunoSEQ multiplex PCR, yet TCRdb's version contains in-frame clones alone and is incomplete. The repertoire holds about 15,000 clones, around 81% seen once, with just over 9% in the top ten. This clone appeared a single time. Trimming removed 1 base from V and 6 bases from J; junction bases left unmatched: 13. Germline lookup yields CDR1 SGHDT and CDR2 YYEEEE. This CDR3 is 16 amino acids long. This clonotype was sampled from a human donor in a cohort sampled during active COVID-19. V is TRBV5-6 and J is TRBJ2-7, with 7 bases identical to TRBD1. The sequenced sample consisted of peripheral blood. The chain's CDR3 is CASSLWWTGPSGEQYF. For the CDR3, the DNA is TGTGCCAGCAGCTTGTGGTGGACAGGTCCCTCGGGCGAGCAGTACTTC.